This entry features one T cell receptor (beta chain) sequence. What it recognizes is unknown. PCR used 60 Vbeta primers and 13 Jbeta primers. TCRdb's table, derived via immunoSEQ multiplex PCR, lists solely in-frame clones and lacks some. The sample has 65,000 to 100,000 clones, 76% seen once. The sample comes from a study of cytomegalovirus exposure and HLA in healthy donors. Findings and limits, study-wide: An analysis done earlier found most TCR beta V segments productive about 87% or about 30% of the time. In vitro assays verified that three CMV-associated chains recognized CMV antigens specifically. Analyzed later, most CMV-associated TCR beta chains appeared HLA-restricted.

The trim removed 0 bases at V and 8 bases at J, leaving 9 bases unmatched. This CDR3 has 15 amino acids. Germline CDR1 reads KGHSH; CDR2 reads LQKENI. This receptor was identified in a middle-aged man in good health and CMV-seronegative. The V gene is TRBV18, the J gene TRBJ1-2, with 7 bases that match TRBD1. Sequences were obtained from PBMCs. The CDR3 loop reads CASSPPTGNSKGYTF. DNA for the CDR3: TGTGCCAGCTCACCACCGACAGGGAATTCAAAAGGCTACACCTTC.